This T cell receptor (beta chain) emerged from a study of blood T cell repertoires in COVID-19 (dated by TCRdb to about 2020). About the study as a whole: Samples covering the acute and convalescent phases of COVID-19 were provided by collaborators in the United States, Italy and Spain. The repertoires were released in a freely available public database meant as a resource for research on the immune response to SARS-CoV-2. The material from the prospective study consisted of cDNA or gDNA derived from T cells, B-cell-depleted T cells, or PBMCs. HLA class I and class II types, where available, came from metadata supplied by the sample provider rather than from assay-based typing. The samples were drawn from two sources: the first 160 participants of the ongoing ImmuneRACE study, and 1,000 to 1,500 subjects contributed by 6 global collaborators. The sample metadata nearly always contained a de-identified subject ID, COVID-19 status, age in years and sex. Deeply sampled blood TCRbeta repertoires from subjects exposed to, actively infected with, or recovered from COVID-19 were included in the dataset.

This clone is labeled medium-sized (0.01 to 0.1%). The antigen this receptor binds is unknown. Qualities for individual bases were not recorded, and no much larger clone is one base off. TCRbeta CDR3 regions were amplified from genomic DNA using the immunoSEQ Assay, a bias-controlled multiplex PCR. Per the original workflow: The number of nucleated cells in each sample was estimated from the amplification of reference gene primers within the assay. To quantify the absolute abundance of each unique TCRbeta CDR3 rearrangement, sequence reads were collapsed and filtered. For each sample, productive Simpson clonality was calculated as the square root of Simpson's diversity index over productive rearrangements. Entries here come from immuneACCESS through TCRdb and include only in-frame sequences with V and J called. Some clones fail to appear in such tables; in the studies checked, an unresolved V gene covers under half of the shortfall, and the cause of the remainder is unknown. That table supplies the V and J calls and clone size; D and trimming were determined from the DNA. This sample comprises roughly 72,000 clones, roughly 87% of them detected only once. The top ten hold roughly an eighth of the sample.

Paper-wide results and their limitations: The amount of clinical and demographic metadata varied by source and participant and was provided uncurated.

The CDR3 runs 15 residues from the cysteine to the phenylalanine. Only the CDR3 DNA stays, 45 bases, in frame from base 1. A distance of 16 bases separates the germline ends of V and J, which lose 4 bases and 4 bases respectively. Looking up the germline V gene yields CDR1 SNHLY and CDR2 FYNNEI. Each collaborating institution followed its own protocols to collect whole blood in K2EDTA tubes. Collaborator samples were shipped for TCRbeta analysis as frozen whole blood, isolated PBMCs, or DNA extracted from either sample type. This sequence uses TRBV2 and TRBJ1-1; D gene: possibly TRBD1, on 5 matching bases. The sequencing input was peripheral blood. The sequence derives from an elderly woman with acute or convalescent COVID-19. This receptor carries the CDR3 CASSGRRGLGTEAFF. The DNA is as follows: TGTGCCAGCAGTGGAAGGCGGGGCTTGGGCACTGAAGCTTTCTTT. With all but the CDR3 taken from the reference TRBV2 and TRBJ1-1 genes, the full variable domain is: EPEVTQTPSHQVTQMGQEVILRCVPISNHLYFYWYRQILGQKVEFLVSFYNNEISEKSEIFDDQFSVERPDGSNFTLKIRSTKLEDSAMYFCASSGRRGLGTEAFFGQGTRLTVV.